The clone carrying this T cell receptor beta chain was recorded only once. Authors' methods: Reference gene primers were amplified, and this amplification served to estimate nucleated cell counts. Data came from immunoSEQ multiplex PCR; TCRdb stores just in-frame clones and leaves some out. That table gives V, J and clone size, and the DNA gave D and trimming. Of over 130,000 clones listed, around 82% were seen once; the top ten hold around 7.8%. This sample stems from a study of blood T cell repertoires in COVID-19. Study summary: Some COVID-19 samples were acute and others convalescent; all came from the United States, Italy and Spain. Sources were T cells, B-cell-depleted T cells, or PBMCs; the material itself was cDNA or gDNA.

The CDR3 runs 15 residues. Germline V gives CDR1 LGHDT, CDR2 YNNKEL (reference sequence). Trimming took off 4 bases at V and 2 bases at J, with 15 bases between the two ends. The chain couples TRBV3-1 (or the pseudogene TRBV3-2) to TRBJ2-7; D is perhaps TRBD1 (6 bases). The sequenced material came from peripheral blood. The clonotype originates from a human donor in a cohort sampled during active COVID-19. The chain's CDR3 is CASSPAGTPPYEQYF. Written as DNA, the CDR3 is TGTGCCAGCAGCCCCGCCGGGACACCTCCCTACGAGCAGTACTTC.